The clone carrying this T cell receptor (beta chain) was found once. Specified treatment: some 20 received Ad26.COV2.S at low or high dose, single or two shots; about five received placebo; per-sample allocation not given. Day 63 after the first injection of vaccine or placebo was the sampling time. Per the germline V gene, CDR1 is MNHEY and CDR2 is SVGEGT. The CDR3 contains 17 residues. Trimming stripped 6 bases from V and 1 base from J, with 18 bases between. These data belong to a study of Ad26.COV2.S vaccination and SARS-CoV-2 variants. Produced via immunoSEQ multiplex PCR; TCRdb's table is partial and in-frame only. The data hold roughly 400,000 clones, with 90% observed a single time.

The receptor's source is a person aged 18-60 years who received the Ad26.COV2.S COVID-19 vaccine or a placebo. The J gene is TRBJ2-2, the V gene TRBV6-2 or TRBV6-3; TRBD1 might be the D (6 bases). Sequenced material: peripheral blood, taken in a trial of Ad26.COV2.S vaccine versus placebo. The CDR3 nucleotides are TGTGCCAGCAGCCCCCGCCCTAGGACAGAGAACACCGGGGAGCTGTTTTTT. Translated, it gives CASSPRPRTENTGELFF.